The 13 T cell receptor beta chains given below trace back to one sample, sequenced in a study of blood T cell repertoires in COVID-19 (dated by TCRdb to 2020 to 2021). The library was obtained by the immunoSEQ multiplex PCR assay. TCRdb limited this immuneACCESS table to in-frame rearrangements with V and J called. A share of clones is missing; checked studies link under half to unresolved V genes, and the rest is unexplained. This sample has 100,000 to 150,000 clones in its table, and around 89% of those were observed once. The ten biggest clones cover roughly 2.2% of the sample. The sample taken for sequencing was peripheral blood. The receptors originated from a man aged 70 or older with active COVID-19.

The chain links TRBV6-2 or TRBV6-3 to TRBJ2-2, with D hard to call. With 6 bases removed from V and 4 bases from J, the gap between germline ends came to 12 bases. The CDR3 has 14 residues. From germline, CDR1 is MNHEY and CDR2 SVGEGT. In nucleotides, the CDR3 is TGTGCCAGCAGCCTAAACGGGTTCACCGGGGAGCTGTTTTTT. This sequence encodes CASSLNGFTGELFF.

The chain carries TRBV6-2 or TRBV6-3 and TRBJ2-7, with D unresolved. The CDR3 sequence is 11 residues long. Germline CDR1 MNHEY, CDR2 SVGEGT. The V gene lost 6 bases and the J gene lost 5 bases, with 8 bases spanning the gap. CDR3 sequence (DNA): TGTGCCAGCAGCCTGAGCCACGAGCAGTACTTC. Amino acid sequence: CASSLSHEQYF.

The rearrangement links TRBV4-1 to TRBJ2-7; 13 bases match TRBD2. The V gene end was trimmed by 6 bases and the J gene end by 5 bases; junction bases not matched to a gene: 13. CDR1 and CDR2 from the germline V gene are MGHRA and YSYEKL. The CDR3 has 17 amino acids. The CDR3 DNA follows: TGCGCCAGCAGGAGACTTACCTTGGGACTAGCGGGAAACGAGCAGTACTTC. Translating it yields CASRRLTLGLAGNEQYF.

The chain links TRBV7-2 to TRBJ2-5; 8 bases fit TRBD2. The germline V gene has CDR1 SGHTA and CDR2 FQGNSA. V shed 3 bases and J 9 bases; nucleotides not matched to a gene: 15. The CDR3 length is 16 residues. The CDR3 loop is CASSFPRAGVSGAQYF. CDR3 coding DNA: TGTGCCAGCAGCTTCCCTAGAGCGGGAGTATCGGGGGCCCAGTACTTC.

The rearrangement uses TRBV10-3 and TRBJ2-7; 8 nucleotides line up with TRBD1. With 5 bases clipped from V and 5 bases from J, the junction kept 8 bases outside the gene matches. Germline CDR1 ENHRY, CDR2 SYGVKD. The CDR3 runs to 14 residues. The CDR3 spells CAISKDRVRNEQYF. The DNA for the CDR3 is TGTGCCATCAGTAAGGACAGGGTACGTAACGAGCAGTACTTC.

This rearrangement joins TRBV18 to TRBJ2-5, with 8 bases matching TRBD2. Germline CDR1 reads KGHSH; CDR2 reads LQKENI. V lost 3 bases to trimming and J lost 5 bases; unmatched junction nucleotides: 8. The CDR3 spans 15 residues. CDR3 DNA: TGTGCCAGCTCACCTCCGGGGGGGCGCGTGGAGACCCAGTACTTC. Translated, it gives CASSPPGGRVETQYF. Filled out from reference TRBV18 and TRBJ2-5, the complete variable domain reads NAGVMQNPRHLVRRRGQEARLRCSPMKGHSHVYWYRQLPEEGLKFMVYLQKENIIDESGMPKERFSAEFPKEGPSILRIQQVVRGDSAAYFCASSPPGGRVETQYFGPGTRLLVL.

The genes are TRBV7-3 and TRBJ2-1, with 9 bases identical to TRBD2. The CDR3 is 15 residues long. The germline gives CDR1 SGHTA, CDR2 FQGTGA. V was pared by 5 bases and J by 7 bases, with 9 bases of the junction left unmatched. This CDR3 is CASSRSGRIANEQFF. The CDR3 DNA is TGTGCCAGCAGCAGAAGCGGGAGGATTGCAAATGAGCAGTTCTTC.

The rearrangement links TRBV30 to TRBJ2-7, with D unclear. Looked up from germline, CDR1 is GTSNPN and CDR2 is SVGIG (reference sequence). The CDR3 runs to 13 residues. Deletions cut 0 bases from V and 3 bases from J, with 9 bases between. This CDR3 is CAWSVGQDYEQYF. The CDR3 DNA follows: TGTGCCTGGAGTGTTGGGCAGGACTACGAGCAGTACTTC.

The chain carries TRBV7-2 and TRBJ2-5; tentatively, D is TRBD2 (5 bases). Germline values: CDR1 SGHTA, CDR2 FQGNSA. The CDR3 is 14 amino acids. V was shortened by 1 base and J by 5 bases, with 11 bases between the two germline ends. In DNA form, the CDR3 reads TGTGCCAGCAGCTTAGAAGGGCGGGCGGAGACCCAGTACTTC. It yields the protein CASSLEGRAETQYF. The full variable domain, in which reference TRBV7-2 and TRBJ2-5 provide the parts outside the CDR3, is GAGVSQSPSNKVTEKGKDVELRCDPISGHTALYWYRQSLGQGLEFLIYFQGNSAPDKSGLPSDRFSAERTGGSVSTLTIQRTQQEDSAVYLCASSLEGRAETQYFGPGTRLLVL.

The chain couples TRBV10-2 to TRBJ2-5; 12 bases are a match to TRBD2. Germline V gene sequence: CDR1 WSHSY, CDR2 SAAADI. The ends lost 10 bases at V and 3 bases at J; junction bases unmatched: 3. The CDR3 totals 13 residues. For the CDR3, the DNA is TGCGCCATCAGACTAGCGGGAGAAGAGACCCAGTACTTC. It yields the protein CAIRLAGEETQYF.

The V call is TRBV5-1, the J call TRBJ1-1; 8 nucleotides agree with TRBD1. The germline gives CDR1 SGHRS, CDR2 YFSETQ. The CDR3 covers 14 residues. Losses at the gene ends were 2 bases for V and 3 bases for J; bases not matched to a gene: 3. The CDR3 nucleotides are TGCGCCAGCAGCTTCCAGGGGGCGGACACTGAAGCTTTCTTT. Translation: CASSFQGADTEAFF.

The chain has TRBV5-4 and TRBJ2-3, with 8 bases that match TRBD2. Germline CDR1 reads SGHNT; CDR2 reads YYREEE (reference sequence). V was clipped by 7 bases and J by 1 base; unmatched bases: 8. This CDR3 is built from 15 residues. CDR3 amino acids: CASHRGGSGTDTQYF. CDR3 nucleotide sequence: TGTGCCAGCCACCGGGGGGGGAGCGGCACAGATACGCAGTATTTT.

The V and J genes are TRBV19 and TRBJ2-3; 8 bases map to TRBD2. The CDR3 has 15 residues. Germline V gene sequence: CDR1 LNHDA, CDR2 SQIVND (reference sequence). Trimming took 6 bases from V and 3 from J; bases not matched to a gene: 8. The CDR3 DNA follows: TGTGCCAGTAGGCCCGGGACTAGAGGTACAGATACGCAGTATTTT. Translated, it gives CASRPGTRGTDTQYF.